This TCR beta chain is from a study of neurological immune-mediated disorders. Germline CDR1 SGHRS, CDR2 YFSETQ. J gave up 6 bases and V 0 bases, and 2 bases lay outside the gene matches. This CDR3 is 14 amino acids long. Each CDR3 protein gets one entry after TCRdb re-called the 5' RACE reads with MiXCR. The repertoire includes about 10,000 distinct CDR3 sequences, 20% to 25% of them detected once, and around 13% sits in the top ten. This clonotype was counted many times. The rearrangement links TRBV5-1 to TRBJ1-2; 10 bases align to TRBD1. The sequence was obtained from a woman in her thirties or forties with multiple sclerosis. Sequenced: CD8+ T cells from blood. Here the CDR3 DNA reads TGCGCCAGCAGCTTGGGGACAGGGGGAAATGGCTACACCTTC. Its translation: CASSLGTGGNGYTF.